The T cell receptor (beta chain) under discussion was sequenced for a study of a mutant IDH1 vaccine in newly diagnosed glioma. The data were produced by immunoSEQ multiplex PCR, yet TCRdb's version contains in-frame clones alone and is incomplete. The repertoire consists of 30,000 to 35,000 clones, with about nine tenths occurring once and the leading ten covering 5% to 5.5%. Time point described: week 47, end of study. The study gave 300 ug of mutant IDH1 20-mer peptide per vaccine dose, with topical imiquimod. Scheduled for weeks 1, 3, 5, 7, 11, 15, 19 and 23, eight vaccinations were given to patients. Germline V gives CDR1 MGHDK, CDR2 SYGVNS. The CDR3 has 13 amino acids. Trimming cost V 0 bases and J 7 bases, with 9 bases left between them. Worth noting for this clone: Antigen unknown.

This receptor was obtained from a woman between 40 and 55 years old with glioma. The source material was PBMCs, sampled from a glioma patient whose treatment included an IDH1 peptide vaccine. V is TRBV25-1 and J is TRBJ1-2; D ambiguous. CDR3 residues: CASSEYERTGYTF. As DNA, the CDR3 is TGTGCCAGCAGTGAATATGAGAGGACTGGCTACACCTTC.